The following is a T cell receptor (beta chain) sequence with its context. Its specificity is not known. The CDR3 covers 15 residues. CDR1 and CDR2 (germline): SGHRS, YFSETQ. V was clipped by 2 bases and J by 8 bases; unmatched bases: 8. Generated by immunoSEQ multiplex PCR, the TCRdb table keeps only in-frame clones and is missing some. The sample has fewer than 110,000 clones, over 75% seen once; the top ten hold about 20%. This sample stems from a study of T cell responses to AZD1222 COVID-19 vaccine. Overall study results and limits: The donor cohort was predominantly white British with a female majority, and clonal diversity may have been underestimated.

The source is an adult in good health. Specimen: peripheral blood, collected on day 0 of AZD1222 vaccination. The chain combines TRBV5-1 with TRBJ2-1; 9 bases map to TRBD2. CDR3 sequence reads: CASSFTSGGRDEQFF. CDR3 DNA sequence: TGCGCCAGCAGCTTCACCAGCGGGGGGCGGGATGAGCAGTTCTTC.